This TCR beta chain was captured in a study of T-cell memory formation after mild COVID-19. For the study at large: The two donors had largely donor-specific TCR clusters.

The CDR3 consists of 15 residues. V shed 4 bases and J 2 bases; nucleotides not matched to a gene: 4. Findings of the study overall: Memory from before infection featured some responding clones, which suggests cross-reactive memory joined. From day 15 to 85, contracting clones were balanced between CD4 and CD8, whereas later expanders leaned toward CD4+.

This clonotype showed up many times. Its target is unknown. MiXCR, applied by TCRdb to the 5' RACE reads, yields one record per CDR3 protein. Found here are tens of thousands of distinct CDR3 sequences, about 6% of them singletons; the top ten hold 0.8% to 1%. The TCR sequence derives from an adult who had mild COVID-19 (a few samples of this study predate the infection). Cell type and time point are not known. V is TRBV12-3 or TRBV12-4 and J is TRBJ2-2; 7 nucleotides line up with TRBD1. Input material: PBMCs or a T cell subset sorted from them (not recorded which). CDR3 sequence: CASSSGTVNTGELFF. CDR3 sequence (DNA): TGTGCCAGCAGTTCCGGGACAGTTAACACCGGGGAGCTGTTTTTT.